Shown below are 20 T cell receptor beta chains from a single sample sequenced in a study of cytomegalovirus exposure and HLA in healthy donors listed by TCRdb under 2017. Library preparation used the immunoSEQ multiplex PCR assay. A mixture of 60 forward primers for TCR Vbeta segments and 13 reverse primers for TCR Jbeta segments was used in the multiplex PCR. Held by TCRdb, this immuneACCESS table contains in-frame sequences only and omits some clones. Under half of the omission traces to an unresolved V gene where checked; the cause of the rest is unknown. For this sample the table gives approximately 160,000 clones, of which roughly 80% were detected only once. The ten largest clones capture 6% to 7.5% of the sample. The source material was PBMCs. Receptors were obtained from a man aged 30 to 45 in good health and CMV-seropositive.

The rearrangement joins TRBV2 to TRBJ1-2, with 7 bases fitting TRBD1. With V trimmed by 8 bases and J by 4 bases, 19 bases remained unmatched. Germline V gene sequence: CDR1 SNHLY, CDR2 FYNNEI. CDR3 length: 17 residues. The CDR3 loop reads CASFSPVQGIRGYGYTF. CDR3 nucleotides: TGTGCCAGCTTCTCCCCGGTACAGGGGATCAGGGGCTATGGCTACACCTTC. Full variable domain (remainder filled in from reference TRBV2 and TRBJ1-2): EPEVTQTPSHQVTQMGQEVILRCVPISNHLYFYWYRQILGQKVEFLVSFYNNEISEKSEIFDDQFSVERPDGSNFTLKIRSTKLEDSAMYFCASFSPVQGIRGYGYTFGSGTRLTVV.

This chain uses TRBV7-6 with TRBJ2-5; TRBD2 matches 15 bases. With 5 bases clipped from V and 0 bases from J, the junction kept 4 bases outside the gene matches. The CDR3 runs 17 residues. The germline gives CDR1 SGHVS, CDR2 FNYEAQ. The CDR3 loop is CASSSGTSGGNQETQYF. The CDR3 region has the DNA TGTGCCAGCAGCAGCGGGACTAGCGGGGGGAACCAAGAGACCCAGTACTTC.

The chain uses TRBV9 and TRBJ2-1; 14 bases map to TRBD2. CDR1 SGDLS and CDR2 YYNGEE come from the germline V gene. CDR3 length: 17 amino acids. The V segment lost 2 bases and the J segment 7 bases; nucleotides outside the gene matches: 8. The CDR3 DNA follows: TGTGCCAGCAGCGTGGGGACTAGCGGGGGCGAAACTAATGAGCAGTTCTTC. The encoded protein is CASSVGTSGGETNEQFF. The whole variable domain, filled in from reference TRBV9 and TRBJ2-1, reads DSGVTQTPKHLITATGQRVTLRCSPRSGDLSVYWYQQSLDQGLQFLIQYYNGEERAKGNILERFSAQQFPDLHSELNLSSLELGDSALYFCASSVGTSGGETNEQFFGPGTRLTVL.

This clone was seen a few times. The chain has TRBV5-1 and TRBJ2-7; TRBD1 agrees at 7 bases. The germline gives CDR1 SGHRS, CDR2 YFSETQ. Losses at the gene ends were 2 bases for V and 6 bases for J; bases not matched to a gene: 20. The CDR3 is 18 residues long. CDR3: CASSLGVVDRPRTGEQYF. The CDR3 DNA sequence: TGCGCCAGCAGCTTAGGAGTAGTAGACAGGCCGAGGACAGGCGAGCAGTACTTC.

This clone was counted only a few times. This chain uses TRBV6-5 with TRBJ2-7; D perhaps matches TRBD2 (7 bases). Germline loops: CDR1 MNHEY, CDR2 SVGAGI. V was shortened by 6 bases and J by 5 bases, with 17 bases between the two germline ends. The CDR3 covers 14 residues. DNA of the CDR3: TGTGCCAGCAGCCCACTGAGGGGGGGAGACGAGCAGTACTTC. Amino acids: CASSPLRGGDEQYF.

The chain carries TRBV18 and TRBJ2-6; 9 nucleotides match TRBD2. The CDR3 length is 18 residues. Per germline, CDR1 KGHSH and CDR2 LQKENI. Losses at the gene ends were 5 bases for V and 2 bases for J; bases not matched to a gene: 10. The CDR3 region is CASSERTSVGTGANVLTF. CDR3 sequence (DNA): TGTGCCAGCTCAGAGAGGACTAGCGTAGGTACTGGGGCCAACGTCCTGACTTTC.

The gene calls are TRBV28 and TRBJ1-1; a weak D match, TRBD1 (5 bases). This CDR3 region has 12 residues. Germline loops: CDR1 MDHEN, CDR2 SYDVKM. Trimming stripped 3 bases from V and 7 bases from J, with 9 bases between. The CDR3 is CASSFIQGEAFF. CDR3 bases: TGTGCCAGCAGTTTTATTCAGGGTGAAGCTTTCTTT.

The chain joins TRBV6-1 to TRBJ1-1, with 8 bases matching TRBD1. This CDR3 is built from 12 residues. V trimming: 6 bases; J trimming: 4 bases; junction bases outside the gene matches: 1. Germline lookup yields CDR1 MNHNS and CDR2 SASEGT. The CDR3 nucleotides read TGTGCCAGCAGGACAGGGGTCACTGAAGCTTTCTTT. It is translated as CASRTGVTEAFF.

The chain combines TRBV10-3 with TRBJ1-2, with a tentative D call TRBD1 (6 bases). This CDR3 comprises 14 residues. V lost 4 bases to trimming and J lost 0 bases, with 9 bases between them. Germline V lookup: CDR1 ENHRY, CDR2 SYGVKD. DNA of the CDR3: TGTGCCATCAGTGCGGACAGTCCTAACTATGGCTACACCTTC. Its translation is CAISADSPNYGYTF.

The V call is TRBV6-5, the J call TRBJ1-1, with TRBD1 as a possible D gene (6 bases). V was pared by 8 bases and J by 5 bases, with 21 bases between. Germline V gene sequence: CDR1 MNHEY, CDR2 SVGAGI. The CDR3 length is 15 residues. Here the CDR3 DNA reads TGTGCCAGCCGAATCGGCGGGGGGCGGGGGACTGAAGCTTTCTTT. It yields the protein CASRIGGGRGTEAFF.

The chain is built from TRBV5-1 and TRBJ2-1; 8 bases map to TRBD2. Germline assignment: CDR1 SGHRS and CDR2 YFSETQ. There are 14 residues in the CDR3. Trimming took 3 bases from V and 8 from J; bases not matched to a gene: 7. Here the CDR3 reads CASSSLTGGDEQFF. The CDR3, as DNA: TGCGCCAGCAGCTCCCTTACGGGAGGGGATGAGCAGTTCTTC.

The J gene is TRBJ1-5, the V gene TRBV2; maybe TRBD1 (6 bases). From germline, CDR1 is SNHLY and CDR2 FYNNEI. Trimming took off 4 bases at V and 4 bases at J, with 14 bases between the two ends. The CDR3 runs to 15 residues. The CDR3 loop is CASSVGGGGNQPQHF. For the CDR3, the DNA is TGTGCCAGCAGTGTTGGCGGGGGCGGGAATCAGCCCCAGCATTTT.

This sequence joins TRBV18 and TRBJ2-7; 11 bases are a match to TRBD1. Losses at the gene ends were 1 base for V and 6 bases for J; bases not matched to a gene: 5. Germline-derived CDR1 and CDR2 are KGHSH and LQKENI. The CDR3 has 15 amino acids. The CDR3 coding sequence is TGTGCCAGCTCACCACGGACAGGGGGCATGTCCGAGCAGTACTTC. Translation gives CASSPRTGGMSEQYF.

In its sample, this clone was seen a few times. CDR3 residues: CASSLGGRGVTNTEAFF. The CDR3 DNA reads as TGCGCCAGCAGCTTGGGTGGCAGGGGAGTGACGAACACTGAAGCTTTCTTT. This sequence joins TRBV5-1 and TRBJ1-1, with D perhaps TRBD1 (6 bases). This CDR3 contains 17 residues. V gave up 0 bases and J gave up 1 base, with 16 bases separating them. CDR1 and CDR2 from the germline V gene are SGHRS and YFSETQ.

DNA of the CDR3: TGTGCCAGCAGCTTAGGACCACAGGGGAATGTCATCGAGCAGTACTTC. This translates into CASSLGPQGNVIEQYF. The V call is TRBV7-8, the J call TRBJ2-7; 7 bases match TRBD1. There are 16 residues in the CDR3. Germline assignment: CDR1 SGHVS and CDR2 FQNEAQ. Unmatched junction bases numbered 12, after V lost 1 base and J lost 6 bases.

The chain combines TRBV29-1 with TRBJ1-3; 7 positions agree with TRBD1. The CDR3 is 13 residues long. Germline loops: CDR1 SQVTM, CDR2 ANQGSEA. V lost 6 bases to trimming and J lost 6 bases; unmatched junction nucleotides: 8. CDR3 sequence reads: CSVRGPDPNTIYF. Written as DNA, the CDR3 is TGCAGCGTGAGGGGGCCAGACCCAAACACCATATATTTT.

The J gene is TRBJ1-1, the V gene TRBV5-6; D uncertain. CDR3 length: 15 residues. The germline CDR1 and CDR2 sequences are SGHDT and YYEEEE. V was trimmed by 6 bases and J by 0 bases, leaving 15 bases between them. CDR3 protein: CASTRRVFMNTEAFF. The DNA of the CDR3 is TGTGCCAGCACACGGCGGGTCTTCATGAACACTGAAGCTTTCTTT.

Turning to this clone: This sample includes further DNA sequences coding for the same CDR3. The rearrangement uses TRBV18 and TRBJ2-2; TRBD1 matches 7 bases. The CDR3 is made up of 14 amino acids. The J segment lost 9 bases and the V segment lost 6 bases, leaving 10 bases of the junction unmatched. Germline V lookup: CDR1 KGHSH, CDR2 LQKENI. Here the CDR3 reads CASSAQGLERELFF. CDR3 nucleotides: TGTGCCAGCTCGGCACAGGGGCTGGAGCGGGAGCTGTTTTTT.

The genes are TRBV7-2 and TRBJ1-1; tentative D call: TRBD1 (5 bases). The CDR3 consists of 14 residues. V lost 1 base and J 5 bases, leaving 11 bases between the germline ends. Germline loops: CDR1 SGHTA, CDR2 FQGNSA. The CDR3 reads CASSLGAGRTEAFF. As DNA, the CDR3 is TGTGCCAGCAGCTTAGGGGCAGGGAGGACTGAAGCTTTCTTT.

The chain uses TRBV9 and TRBJ1-2, with no clear D. CDR1 SGDLS and CDR2 YYNGEE come from the germline V gene. Trimming took 0 bases from V and 8 from J, leaving 11 bases between them. This CDR3 contains 13 residues. The CDR3 spells CASSVVAAMGYTF. In DNA form, the CDR3 reads TGTGCCAGCAGCGTAGTGGCGGCCATGGGCTACACCTTC.